Listed below are T cell receptor beta chains from one sample, sequenced in a study of post-analysis software for immune sequencing data. TCRdb analysed the PCR reads with MiXCR anew, one entry per CDR3 protein. The repertoire has about 820,000 distinct CDR3 sequences, 53% of them found once; the top ten carry under 6%. The sequenced sample consisted of blood. All receptors derive from a girl between 5 and 17 years old with multiple sclerosis. Both conserved end residues are part of each CDR3. Only part of the rows carry a size: once, few, many, or a class if the clone is expanded.

v_call: TRBV5-1
clone_size: NA
j_call: TRBJ2-7
cdr3_aa: CASSGGQINSYEQYF

v_call: TRBV7-3
clone_size: NA
j_call: TRBJ2-3
cdr3_aa: CASSLRADRGPMDTQYF

v_call: TRBV6-5
clone_size: NA
j_call: TRBJ2-7
cdr3_aa: CASQQKDEQYF

v_call: TRBV29-1
clone_size: few
j_call: TRBJ2-4
cdr3_aa: CSVGWSLEQYF

v_call: TRBV7-9
clone_size: NA
j_call: TRBJ2-6
cdr3_aa: CASSSRGRDKANVLTF

v_call: TRBV20-1
clone_size: few
j_call: TRBJ2-1
cdr3_aa: CSVVAGSYNEQFF

v_call: TRBV5-1
clone_size: NA
j_call: TRBJ2-1
cdr3_aa: CASSLMISGTNNEQFF

v_call: TRBV15
clone_size: once
j_call: TRBJ2-1
cdr3_aa: CATSFDKKAGGFQFF

v_call: TRBV12-5
clone_size: NA
j_call: TRBJ2-7
cdr3_aa: CASGRPQGYEQYF

v_call: TRBV6-1
clone_size: few
j_call: TRBJ2-7
cdr3_aa: CASRAGQEASYEQYF

v_call: TRBV5-1
clone_size: NA
j_call: TRBJ2-1
cdr3_aa: CASSKVAGGGEQFF

v_call: TRBV29-1
clone_size: NA
j_call: TRBJ2-3
cdr3_aa: CSAPDREGTDTQYF

v_call: TRBV15
clone_size: few
j_call: TRBJ2-7
cdr3_aa: CATSRGVSYEQYF

v_call: TRBV5-1
clone_size: few
j_call: TRBJ2-7
cdr3_aa: CASSTPRSYEQYF

v_call: TRBV7-2
clone_size: NA
j_call: TRBJ2-3
cdr3_aa: CASTGGQHTQYF

v_call: TRBV5-1
clone_size: once
j_call: TRBJ1-6
cdr3_aa: CASTLMDGGIPLHF